This entry concerns a single T cell receptor beta chain. The antigen remains unidentified. The source of the sample is a study of radiotherapy plus CTLA-4 blockade in lung cancer. Profiling relied on immunoSEQ multiplex PCR, and the TCRdb table lists in-frame clones only, not all of them. The sample records 100,000 or so clones, roughly 80% being singletons. CTLA-4 blockade using ipilimumab, together with focal radiation, was received by patients with chemo-refractory metastatic non-small-cell lung cancer. Germline values: CDR1 SGHRS, CDR2 YFSETQ. Trimming stripped 4 bases from V and 1 base from J, with 9 bases between. This CDR3 is 14 amino acids long. Overall study results and limits: An expansion of tumor-derived TCR clones occurred in blood after radiotherapy plus ipilimumab. With interferon-beta, early dynamics of blood T cell clones were reported to best predict response.

The gene calls are TRBV5-1 and TRBJ2-1; no definite D call. This clonotype was obtained from a human donor with non-small cell lung cancer that progressed on radiotherapy plus ipilimumab. Specimen: peripheral blood, collected from a patient treated with radiotherapy plus ipilimumab. In nucleotides, the CDR3 is TGCGCCAGCAGCCTCCTCGGGTCCTACAATGAGCAGTTCTTC. It codes for CASSLLGSYNEQFF.